This is a list of T cell receptor beta chains from one sample in a study of shared clonotypes between healthy human individuals. Profiled with immunoSEQ multiplex PCR; TCRdb holds only in-frame clones, not every one. The data show millions of clones, with over 85% seen just once and around 0.14% held by the top ten. Sequencing was done on a sample of naive CD4+ T cells sorted from blood. All receptors come from a young man in good health. Both conserved end residues are part of each CDR3. D genes are given only for firm matches. Size values are once, few and many counts, or a class for expanded clones, and some rows have none.

v_call	d_call	clone_size	j_call	cdr3_nt	cdr3_aa
TRBV7-2	TRBD1	NA	TRBJ1-2	TGTGCCAGCAGCTGGGACAGGGGGCCGGGCTATGGCTACACCTTC	CASSWDRGPGYGYTF
TRBV11-3	TRBD2	NA	TRBJ2-3	TGTGCCAGCAGCTTAGGAGCGGGGCTTGGGCCGACAGATACGCAGTATTTT	CASSLGAGLGPTDTQYF
TRBV27	TRBD1	NA	TRBJ1-5	TGTGCCAGCGACCCAGACAGGGTCAATCAGCCCCAGCATTTT	CASDPDRVNQPQHF
TRBV18	TRBD1	NA	TRBJ1-2	TGTGCCAGCTCACCATTGGCAGGGGGACCCCGTGACACCTTC	CASSPLAGGPRDTF
TRBV5-4	TRBD1	NA	TRBJ1-2	TGTGCCAGCAGCTCCGGCCGGGACAGGAAGACGGATGGCTACACCTTC	CASSSGRDRKTDGYTF
TRBV28	TRBD1	few	TRBJ1-5	TGTGCCAGCAGTCCCCCCCTAGGGGGCGAGGGGAGCAATCAGCCCCAGCATTTT	CASSPPLGGEGSNQPQHF
TRBV5-7	NA	NA	TRBJ1-2	TGTGCCAGCAGCTTAGAACAGGGAATTTTCTATGGCTACACCTTC	CASSLEQGIFYGYTF
TRBV7-3	TRBD2	NA	TRBJ2-1	TGTGCCAGCAGCTTAGCGGGGGGTCCGTTCAATGAGCAGTTCTTC	CASSLAGGPFNEQFF
TRBV18	TRBD1	NA	TRBJ2-5	TGTGCCAGCTCACCGAGGACAGGGGAGGAGACCCAGTACTTC	CASSPRTGEETQYF
TRBV28	NA	NA	TRBJ1-5	TGTGCCAGCAGTCTATCACAGGGCTCAGGCAATCAGCCCCAGCATTTT	CASSLSQGSGNQPQHF
TRBV5-6	TRBD1	NA	TRBJ1-5	TGTGCCAGCAGCTTAAGGACAGGGGAGAGCAATCAGCCCCAGCATTTT	CASSLRTGESNQPQHF
TRBV6-5	NA	NA	TRBJ1-1	TGTGCCAGCAGTGTGATTACAGGGAACACTGAAGCTTTCTTT	CASSVITGNTEAFF
TRBV7-9	TRBD2	NA	TRBJ2-1	TGTGCCAGCAGCCTCCTGGGCGGGGGGTACAATGAGCAGTTCTTC	CASSLLGGGYNEQFF
TRBV7-9	NA	few	TRBJ1-6	TGTGCCAGCAGTTTAGAGGGACGTTATTCACCCCTCCACTTT	CASSLEGRYSPLHF
TRBV2	TRBD1	once	TRBJ1-6	TGTGCCAGCAGCAAACAGGGGGCCCTAGCTAATTCACCCCTCCACTTT	CASSKQGALANSPLHF
TRBV18	TRBD2	NA	TRBJ2-1	TGTGCCAGCTCACCCAGTTGGACTAGCGGTAATGAGCAGTTCTTC	CASSPSWTSGNEQFF
TRBV6-6	NA	NA	TRBJ1-1	TGTGCCAGTAACACTCTTGGACCTTCGGGCACTGAAGCTTTCTTT	CASNTLGPSGTEAFF
TRBV6-5	NA	NA	TRBJ2-1	TGTGCCAGCAGTTACAGTTTCGACAGGCGGAATGAGCAGTTCTTC	CASSYSFDRRNEQFF
TRBV10-3	NA	NA	TRBJ1-2	TGTGCCATCAGTGATACAGATTCCTATGGCTACACCTTC	CAISDTDSYGYTF
TRBV10-2	NA	NA	TRBJ2-7	TGCGCCAGCAGTGAGTCGTTAGGGATCTACGAGCAGTACTTC	CASSESLGIYEQYF
TRBV23-1	NA	NA	TRBJ1-6	TGCGCCAGCCTGGGTTGCCCCGAACCAAGCTCCTATAATTCACCCCTCCACTTT	CASLGCPEPSSYNSPLHF
TRBV27	TRBD1	NA	TRBJ2-7	TGTGCCAGCAGTCCTAGACAGGGGGCTTTCGACGAGCAGTACTTC	CASSPRQGAFDEQYF
TRBV28	TRBD1	NA	TRBJ1-1	TGTGCCAGCAGAACAGGGGACACTGAAGCTTTCTTT	CASRTGDTEAFF
TRBV19	NA	NA	TRBJ2-6	TGTGCCAGTAGTATAGAGCCCCTTAACAGTGGAGCCAACGTCCTGACTTTC	CASSIEPLNSGANVLTF
TRBV4-1	NA	NA	TRBJ1-3	TGCGCCAGCAGCCAAGATTTGACATACGGAAACACCATATATTTT	CASSQDLTYGNTIYF
TRBV2	NA	NA	TRBJ1-1	TGTGCCAGCAGTGTGGGGCAGCGGAACACTGAAGCTTTCTTT	CASSVGQRNTEAFF
TRBV30	NA	NA	TRBJ2-3	TGTGCCTGGAGCATACAGGACAGCAGCACAGATACGCAGTATTTT	CAWSIQDSSTDTQYF
TRBV5-1	TRBD2	NA	TRBJ2-1	TGCGCCAGCAGCTTGGAAGCAACTAGCGGGAGAGGCAATGAGCAGTTCTTC	CASSLEATSGRGNEQFF
TRBV13	TRBD2	NA	TRBJ2-7	TGTGCCAGCAGCCCCATTATCTGGGAGGGGTACGAGCAGTACTTC	CASSPIIWEGYEQYF
TRBV2	NA	NA	TRBJ1-1	TGTGCCAGCAGCTCTATCAGGACTGAAGCTTTCTTT	CASSSIRTEAFF
TRBV7-3	NA	once	TRBJ2-2	TGTGCCAGCAGCTTAACGGGGATTGGGGAGCTGTTTTTT	CASSLTGIGELFF
TRBV29-1	TRBD2	NA	TRBJ2-3	TGCAGCGTTGAACAGGGTAGCGGGAGTACCGATACGCAGTATTTT	CSVEQGSGSTDTQYF
TRBV5-4	NA	NA	TRBJ2-3	TGTGCCAGCAGCCCTACCACGGGGATATACACAGATACGCAGTATTTT	CASSPTTGIYTDTQYF
TRBV5-4	NA	NA	TRBJ2-3	TGTGCCAGCAGCCCCGACTGGGTTGTGACAGATACGCAGTATTTT	CASSPDWVVTDTQYF